This T cell receptor (beta chain) was recovered during a study of T cells after yellow fever vaccination. Study-wide results and limits: Booster samples showed a return of most primary-vaccination clones (under 97% CD4, approximately 90% CD8). Clonotypes shared by both compartments, CD4 and CD8, made up a small share.

In this sample, this clonotype turned up a few times. Its antigen is unknown. TCRdb called the 5' RACE reads again in MiXCR, with one record for every CDR3 protein. The sample includes 250,000 to 300,000 distinct CDR3 sequences, approximately 5.2% of them seen just once. The trim removed 7 bases at V and 0 bases at J, leaving 3 bases unmatched. CDR1 LGHNA and CDR2 YNFKEQ come from the germline V gene. CDR3 size: 15 residues. This receptor was identified in a man between 18 and 35 years old who received the YFV17D yellow fever vaccine. The chain carries TRBV4-2 and TRBJ2-2; 9 nucleotides line up with TRBD1. Sequenced material: CD4+ T cells sorted from PBMCs, taken on the day of the yellow fever booster vaccination. CDR3 nucleotide sequence: TGTGCCAGCAACCGGGACAGGGCGAACACCGGGGAGCTGTTTTTT. It is translated as CASNRDRANTGELFF.